The next 30 T cell receptor beta chains were all read from a single sample in a study of CD8 T cells in ankylosing spondylitis. Study-wide findings and caveats: Seemingly distinctive of ankylosing spondylitis blood was a TCR beta motif formed by eight highly homologous variants.

These TCRs are of unknown antigen specificity. TCRdb analysed the 5' RACE reads with MiXCR anew, one entry per CDR3 protein. The data contain some 700,000 distinct CDR3 sequences, around 19% of them singletons. The specimen sequenced was blood, either unsorted or a sorted T cell fraction (not recorded which). These receptors were collected from a male donor with ankylosing spondylitis.

This clonotype turned up a few times. V and J are TRBV12-3 or TRBV12-4 and TRBJ2-1; TRBD1 matches 7 bases. This CDR3 is built from 16 residues. Germline trimming cut 4 bases from V and 5 bases from J; bases unmatched to any gene: 11. As DNA, the CDR3 is TGTGCCAGCAGTTCCCTAGGGGGCCCGGGTAACAATGAGCAGTTCTTC. This translates into CASSSLGGPGNNEQFF.

The CDR3 DNA is TGTGCCAGCAGCCTCGGGGCAACCTGGAATGAGCAGTTCTTC. It encodes CASSLGATWNEQFF. The rearrangement joins TRBV12-3 or TRBV12-4 to TRBJ2-1; TRBD1 or TRBD2 may be the D gene (5 bases each). This CDR3 has 14 amino acids. Trimming left V 6 bases short and J 7 bases short, with 16 bases between.

This clonotype was found a few times. The chain recombines TRBV12-3 or TRBV12-4 with TRBJ2-1; D is possibly TRBD2 (5 bases). This CDR3 has 13 residues. V was pared by 5 bases and J by 6 bases, with 11 bases between. The CDR3 spells CASSAVGGNEQFF. The CDR3 nucleotides are TGTGCCAGCAGTGCAGTAGGAGGCAATGAGCAGTTCTTC.

This clonotype was observed a few times. The CDR3 loop is CASRMDRGLGYTF. Here the CDR3 DNA reads TGTGCCAGCAGAATGGACAGGGGCCTGGGCTACACCTTC. This rearrangement joins TRBV12-3 or TRBV12-4 to TRBJ1-2, with TRBD1 matching 9 bases. The V and J ends lost 6 bases and 8 bases, in that order; junction bases with no gene match: 7. The CDR3 runs to 13 residues.

This clonotype occurred a few times. J is TRBJ2-3 and V is TRBV20-1, with 9 nucleotides matching TRBD1. The germline V gene has CDR1 DFQATT and CDR2 SNEGSKA (reference sequence). With 3 bases clipped from V and 2 bases from J, the junction kept 6 bases outside the gene matches. CDR3 length: 15 amino acids. The CDR3 DNA is TGCAGTGCTAGGAGTGGGACAGGGATCACAGATACGCAGTATTTT. Translated, it gives CSARSGTGITDTQYF.

The sample holds a few counts of this clonotype. V gene TRBV6-1 combines with J gene TRBJ2-7; no definite D call. The V gene lost 0 bases and the J gene lost 3 bases, with 12 bases spanning the gap. This CDR3 region has 15 residues. Germline V gene sequence: CDR1 MNHNS, CDR2 SASEGT. CDR3 DNA sequence: TGTGCCAGCAGTGAAGCGCTCGGTAGTAACTACGAGCAGTACTTC. It yields the protein CASSEALGSNYEQYF.

The genes are TRBV20-1 and TRBJ1-5; D remains ambiguous. Trimming stripped 3 bases from V and 4 bases from J, with 10 bases between. Germline V gene lookup returns CDR1 DFQATT and CDR2 SNEGSKA (reference sequence). The CDR3 contains 13 residues. CDR3 in DNA: TGCAGTGCTAGTGAACAGCCGAATCAGCCCCAGCATTTT. Translation: CSASEQPNQPQHF.

The chain carries TRBV5-1 and TRBJ1-5; D uncertain. Germline CDR1 and CDR2: SGHRS and YFSETQ. The CDR3 is made up of 14 amino acids. V shed 0 bases and J shed 9 bases, with 13 bases lying between them. CDR3 DNA sequence: TGCGCCAGCAGCTTGGCCGTGGGGTCGGGGCCCCAGCATTTT. It translates to CASSLAVGSGPQHF.

This clonotype was counted between two and nine times. The CDR3 bases are TGTGCCAGCAGCCCCGGCGGGCTAGCGGGCCCACTCCAGTACTTC. Amino acid sequence: CASSPGGLAGPLQYF. V usage is TRBV11-2 and J usage is TRBJ2-7, with 8 bases fitting TRBD2. The germline V gene has CDR1 SGHAT and CDR2 FQNNGV. J lost 10 bases, V lost 5 bases, and 16 bases had no gene match. This CDR3 is built from 15 residues.

This chain links TRBV11-2 with TRBJ2-2; 8 nucleotides align to TRBD1. V lost 5 bases to trimming and J lost 6 bases; unmatched junction nucleotides: 11. Germline V gene sequence: CDR1 SGHAT, CDR2 FQNNGV. The CDR3 extends over 16 amino acids. Written as DNA, the CDR3 is TGTGCCAGCAGCGAGGGCAGGGGGCGAGTCTCCGGGGAGCTGTTTTTT. This codes for CASSEGRGRVSGELFF.

This clonotype was picked up a small number of times. The rearrangement uses TRBV5-1 and TRBJ2-3; 10 bases fit TRBD2. The V gene end was trimmed by 5 bases and the J gene end by 6 bases; junction bases not matched to a gene: 6. The CDR3 runs to 14 residues. CDR1 SGHRS and CDR2 YFSETQ come from the germline V gene. This CDR3 reads CASRWLAGDDTQYF. CDR3 nucleotide sequence: TGCGCCAGCAGGTGGCTAGCGGGAGACGATACGCAGTATTTT.

The chain uses TRBV5-1 and TRBJ2-7; 7 nucleotides agree with TRBD1. The germline gives CDR1 SGHRS, CDR2 YFSETQ. CDR3 size: 15 residues. The junction had 5 bases not matched to a gene; V was cut back by 0 bases and J by 2 bases. This chain's CDR3 is CASSLEQGRTYEQYF. CDR3 nucleotides: TGCGCCAGCAGCTTGGAACAGGGGCGGACCTACGAGCAGTACTTC.

This clonotype was seen many times. The chain recombines TRBV28 with TRBJ2-7; the D gene is possibly TRBD2 (7 bases). V lost 3 bases to trimming and J lost 7 bases, with 13 bases between them. The CDR3 sequence is 13 residues long. From germline, CDR1 is MDHEN and CDR2 SYDVKM. This chain's CDR3 is CASSLGGAWEQYF. The CDR3 coding sequence is TGTGCCAGCAGTTTGGGGGGGGCGTGGGAGCAGTACTTC.

This clonotype was counted only a few times. V usage is TRBV13 and J usage is TRBJ2-5; 14 nucleotides match TRBD2. CDR1 is PRHDT, CDR2 FYEKMQ, per germline (reference sequence). V shed 5 bases and J 5 bases; nucleotides not matched to a gene: 7. This CDR3 has 16 residues. CDR3 nucleotides: TGTGCCAGCAGCCCCAGACTAGCGGGAGGGAAGGAGACCCAGTACTTC. Its protein product is CASSPRLAGGKETQYF.

This clonotype was counted a few times. This chain uses TRBV14 with TRBJ2-2; no reliable D call. Germline CDR1 reads SGHDN; CDR2 reads FVKESK. The CDR3 covers 16 residues. The V end lost 6 bases, the J end lost 0 bases, and 14 bases lay between the germline ends. CDR3 region: CASSPKDTANTGELFF. The CDR3 coding sequence is TGTGCCAGCAGTCCAAAGGATACAGCGAACACCGGGGAGCTGTTTTTT. Full variable domain (rest looked up from reference TRBV14 and TRBJ2-2): EAGVTQFPSHSVIEKGQTVTLRCDPISGHDNLYWYRRVMGKEIKFLLHFVKESKQDESGMPNNRFLAERTGGTYSTLKVQPAELEDSGVYFCASSPKDTANTGELFFGEGSRLTVL.

This chain links TRBV2 with TRBJ2-7; 7 bases line up with TRBD2. CDR1 is SNHLY, CDR2 FYNNEI, per germline. With V trimmed by 10 bases and J by 6 bases, 18 bases remained unmatched. The CDR3 consists of 15 residues. The CDR3 is CATYPGGPRGFEQYF. CDR3 bases: TGTGCCACCTATCCGGGAGGCCCGCGGGGGTTCGAGCAGTACTTC.

The gene calls are TRBV12-3 or TRBV12-4 and TRBJ2-1, with 9 bases aligning to TRBD2. The CDR3 spans 15 residues. Trimming removed 3 bases from V and 5 bases from J; junction bases left unmatched: 5. This CDR3 is CASSFQRGANNEQFF. CDR3 nucleotides: TGTGCCAGCAGTTTCCAGCGGGGGGCGAACAATGAGCAGTTCTTC.

The gene calls are TRBV7-8 and TRBJ1-4, with 8 bases that match TRBD1. Germline CDR1 SGHVS, CDR2 FQNEAQ. The trim removed 0 bases at V and 6 bases at J, leaving 6 bases unmatched. The CDR3 spans 16 residues. The CDR3 nucleotides are TGTGCCAGCAGCTTAGCGCTCAGGGGGCCGTATGAAAAACTGTTTTTT. It codes for CASSLALRGPYEKLFF.

The rearrangement uses TRBV10-1 and TRBJ2-7, with D perhaps matching TRBD1 (5 bases). CDR3 length: 15 amino acids. Germline V CDR1 and CDR2: WNHNN, SYGVQD (reference sequence). V lost 8 bases and J lost 3, with 20 bases in between. The chain's CDR3 is CASEPLGPLLYEQYF. As DNA, the CDR3 is TGCGCCAGCGAACCTCTGGGGCCACTCCTCTACGAGCAGTACTTC.

The chain is built from TRBV12-3 or TRBV12-4 and TRBJ2-7, with 14 bases that match TRBD2. V shed 2 bases and J 7 bases; nucleotides not matched to a gene: 13. The CDR3 is 18 residues long. The chain's CDR3 is CASSLFVGGGTSGREQYF. The CDR3 DNA sequence: TGTGCCAGCAGTTTATTTGTCGGGGGGGGGACTAGCGGGAGAGAGCAGTACTTC.

This chain connects TRBV7-6 to TRBJ1-1, with TRBD1 matching over 8 bases. The J segment lost 4 bases and the V segment lost 4 bases, leaving 5 bases of the junction unmatched. CDR1 and CDR2 (germline): SGHVS, FNYEAQ. The CDR3 runs to 14 residues. The CDR3 loop is CASSSSDRVTEAFF. In DNA form, the CDR3 reads TGTGCCAGCAGCTCCTCGGACAGGGTCACTGAAGCTTTCTTT.

This clonotype was recorded at least ten times. V usage is TRBV29-1 and J usage is TRBJ2-5; D possibly corresponds to TRBD2 (6 bases). CDR3 length: 13 amino acids. Germline lookup yields CDR1 SQVTM and CDR2 ANQGSEA. Trimming left V 4 bases short and J 5 bases short, with 14 bases between. CDR3 nucleotides: TGCAGCGTTGCGACGGCCAGCGGGGAGACCCAGTACTTC. This codes for CSVATASGETQYF.

This clonotype was observed a handful of times. The V gene is TRBV12-3 or TRBV12-4, the J gene TRBJ2-1; D possibly corresponds to TRBD2 (6 bases). This CDR3 contains 11 residues. The V end was cut by 3 bases, the J end by 15 bases, with 12 bases between. The CDR3 region is CASSFGQGGFF. As DNA, the CDR3 is TGTGCCAGCAGTTTCGGGCAGGGAGGGTTCTTC.

V gene TRBV12-3 or TRBV12-4 combines with J gene TRBJ2-1; 8 bases align to TRBD2. J gave up 5 bases and V 4 bases, and 7 bases lay outside the gene matches. The CDR3 covers 15 residues. The CDR3 spells CASSSWRGDNNEQFF. Here the CDR3 DNA reads TGTGCCAGCAGTTCTTGGCGGGGGGACAACAATGAGCAGTTCTTC.

Only a few counts were recorded for this clonotype. This chain uses TRBV28 with TRBJ2-3; TRBD1 matches 8 bases. Germline V gives CDR1 MDHEN, CDR2 SYDVKM. There are 15 residues in the CDR3. V lost 10 bases, J lost 6 bases, and 15 bases stayed unmatched. CDR3 amino acids: CATVSPSGGWDTQYF. For the CDR3, the DNA is TGTGCCACAGTTTCACCGTCAGGGGGCTGGGATACGCAGTATTTT.

The rearrangement uses TRBV29-1 and TRBJ2-3, with 7 bases lining up with TRBD2. V was pared by 3 bases and J by 7 bases, with 13 bases of the junction left unmatched. This CDR3 has 15 amino acids. CDR1 SQVTM and CDR2 ANQGSEA come from the germline V gene. The CDR3 sequence: CSVEMSSGPAHTQYF. CDR3 sequence (DNA): TGCAGCGTTGAGATGTCTAGCGGTCCTGCGCATACGCAGTATTTT.

This chain connects TRBV28 to TRBJ2-1, with 10 bases that match TRBD1. CDR3 size: 15 residues. The V and J ends lost 5 bases and 5 bases, in that order; junction bases with no gene match: 6. CDR1 and CDR2 (germline): MDHEN, SYDVKM. The CDR3 DNA is TGTGCCAGCAGTCCCCGGGACAGGGGAGACAATGAGCAGTTCTTC. Protein: CASSPRDRGDNEQFF.

This clonotype has just a few counts. The chain carries TRBV2 and TRBJ1-3, with 8 bases fitting TRBD1. Germline V gives CDR1 SNHLY, CDR2 FYNNEI. There are 15 residues in the CDR3. Trimming removed 7 bases from V and 2 bases from J; junction bases left unmatched: 7. CDR3 sequence: CASNRQGLAGNTIYF. The CDR3 DNA is TGTGCCAGCAACCGACAGGGGCTTGCTGGAAACACCATATATTTT.

The V call is TRBV19, the J call TRBJ2-7; 7 nucleotides match TRBD2. J gave up 0 bases and V 5 bases, and 7 bases lay outside the gene matches. CDR3 length: 15 amino acids. Germline V CDR1 and CDR2: LNHDA, SQIVND (reference sequence). The CDR3 nucleotides are TGTGCCAGTAGTGGTTCGCGGGGGAGCTCCTACGAGCAGTACTTC. Protein: CASSGSRGSSYEQYF.

The CDR3 loop reads CASSYNTGTVPSYEQYF. CDR3 nucleotide sequence: TGTGCCAGCAGTTACAATACCGGGACAGTTCCCTCCTACGAGCAGTACTTC. The J gene is TRBJ2-7, the V gene TRBV6-2 or TRBV6-3; 7 nucleotides agree with TRBD1. Germline CDR1 MNHEY, CDR2 SVGEGT. The CDR3 is made up of 17 amino acids. V was clipped by 2 bases and J by 0 bases; unmatched bases: 10.